The subject of this entry is one T cell receptor beta chain. This CDR3 region has 15 residues. Germline V lookup: CDR1 SNHLY, CDR2 FYNNEI. V was shortened by 4 bases and J by 6 bases, with 15 bases between the two germline ends. The data belong to a study of T cell changes during pregnancy in multiple sclerosis. This table comes from immunoSEQ multiplex PCR, and its TCRdb copy is limited to in-frame clones, with some not included. The table has more than 80,000 clones, about 89% seen once; the top ten hold 1.5% to 2%. The sample was peripheral blood, taken before pregnancy. The clonotype originates from a female donor with multiple sclerosis, enrolled in a pregnancy study. The rearrangement links TRBV2 to TRBJ1-4; D might be TRBD1 (5 bases). The CDR3 DNA reads TGTGCCAGCAGTGGCGCCTGGGGAGGGGATGAAAAACTGTTTTTT. As protein: CASSGAWGGDEKLFF. Drawing the rest from reference TRBV2 and TRBJ1-4, the complete variable domain is EPEVTQTPSHQVTQMGQEVILRCVPISNHLYFYWYRQILGQKVEFLVSFYNNEISEKSEIFDDQFSVERPDGSNFTLKIRSTKLEDSAMYFCASSGAWGGDEKLFFGSGTQLSVL.